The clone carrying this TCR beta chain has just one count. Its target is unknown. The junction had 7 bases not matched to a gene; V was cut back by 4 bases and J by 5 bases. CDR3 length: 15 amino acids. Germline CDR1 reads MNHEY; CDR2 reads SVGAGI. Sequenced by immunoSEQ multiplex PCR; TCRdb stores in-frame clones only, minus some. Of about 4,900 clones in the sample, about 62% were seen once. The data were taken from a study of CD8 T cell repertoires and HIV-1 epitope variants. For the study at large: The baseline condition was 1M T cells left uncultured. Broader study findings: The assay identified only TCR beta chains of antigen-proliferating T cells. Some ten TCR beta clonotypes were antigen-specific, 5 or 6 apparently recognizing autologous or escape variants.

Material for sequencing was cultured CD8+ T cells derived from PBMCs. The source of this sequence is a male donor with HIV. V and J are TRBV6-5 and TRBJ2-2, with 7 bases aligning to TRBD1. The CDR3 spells CASSSSDRVTGELFF. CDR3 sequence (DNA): TGTGCCAGCAGTTCGTCCGACAGGGTTACCGGGGAGCTGTTTTTT.